The next 21 T cell receptor beta chains were all read from a single sample in a study of tumour-infiltrating T cells in Burkitt lymphoma (dated by TCRdb to 2020 to 2021). The library was built by means of the immunoSEQ multiplex PCR assay. The clones in this table, taken by TCRdb from immuneACCESS, are in-frame only. Not every clone is retained; where verified, under half of the shortfall comes from an unresolved V gene, and the cause of the rest is unknown. The sample table records about 14,000 clones; about 85% of these occur just once. Of the sample, roughly 1.5% falls within the top ten clones. Sequencing input: tumor tissue. Source of these receptors: a human donor with diffuse large B-cell lymphoma.

This chain uses TRBV7-3 with TRBJ2-1; 7 bases align to TRBD1. Germline CDR1 is SGHTA and CDR2 is FQGTGA. Trimming at V came to 2 bases and at J to 10 bases, leaving 11 bases not matched to a gene. This CDR3 is 15 amino acids long. The chain's CDR3 is CASSLGLGGFEEQFF. The CDR3 coding sequence is TGTGCCAGCAGCTTAGGGCTAGGGGGCTTTGAGGAGCAGTTCTTC.

CDR3 region: CASSPIVIGVKSYNEQFF. The CDR3 DNA follows: TGTGCCAGCAGTCCCATTGTTATTGGCGTCAAATCCTACAATGAGCAGTTCTTC. The genes are TRBV27 and TRBJ2-1; unclear D gene. This CDR3 is built from 18 residues. Germline V lookup: CDR1 MNHEY, CDR2 SMNVEV (reference sequence). Trimming pared 5 bases from V and 1 base from J, leaving 21 bases between.

The chain recombines TRBV6-5 with TRBJ2-7; D is unclear. Per the germline V gene, CDR1 is MNHEY and CDR2 is SVGAGI. V was clipped by 6 bases and J by 2 bases, with 14 bases between them. CDR3 size: 14 residues. This CDR3 reads CASRDRDGAYEQYF. The CDR3 DNA is TGTGCCAGCAGAGATCGAGACGGAGCCTACGAGCAGTACTTC.

V is TRBV9 and J is TRBJ2-5; no definite D call. The ends were cut back, 4 bases at V and 4 bases at J, with 14 bases in the middle. The V gene's germline CDR1 is SGDLS and CDR2 YYNGEE. The CDR3 contains 14 residues. CDR3 DNA sequence: TGTGCCAGCAGCTCCCCGACGAACAGAGAGACCCAGTACTTC. Protein sequence: CASSSPTNRETQYF.

This clone was detected a few times. The chain employs TRBV5-1 and TRBJ2-2; possibly TRBD1 for D (6 bases). Germline V gives CDR1 SGHRS, CDR2 YFSETQ. The length of the CDR3 is 15 residues. Between the trimmed V and J ends, which lost 1 base and 5 bases, there was a span of 12 bases. The CDR3 sequence: CASSLNRVGTGELFF. The CDR3 DNA is TGCGCCAGCAGCTTGAACAGGGTGGGAACCGGGGAGCTGTTTTTT. The full variable domain, its missing parts supplied by reference TRBV5-1 and TRBJ2-2, is KAGVTQTPRYLIKTRGQQVTLSCSPISGHRSVSWYQQTPGQGLQFLFEYFSETQRNKGNFPGRFSGRQFSNSRSEMNVSTLELGDSALYLCASSLNRVGTGELFFGEGSRLTVL.

The chain is built from TRBV10-3 and TRBJ2-3; D is unclear. Deletions cut 0 bases from V and 0 bases from J, with 7 bases between. From germline, CDR1 is ENHRY and CDR2 SYGVKD. The CDR3 loop spans 15 amino acids. CDR3 loop: CAISESPASTDTQYF. CDR3 in DNA: TGTGCCATCAGTGAGTCTCCAGCTAGCACAGATACGCAGTATTTT.

The chain joins TRBV4-2 to TRBJ2-5; TRBD2 matches 9 bases. V dropped 0 bases and J dropped 5; count of bases not matched to a gene: 4. Germline V lookup: CDR1 LGHNA, CDR2 YNFKEQ. The CDR3 spans 15 residues. For the CDR3, the DNA is TGTGCCAGCAGCCAAGATGGAGCGGGAGGTGAGACCCAGTACTTC. Translated, it gives CASSQDGAGGETQYF.

The CDR3, as DNA: TGTGCCAGCAGTGTACCAAACTACGAGCAGTACTTC. It translates to CASSVPNYEQYF. The V and J genes are TRBV6-1 and TRBJ2-7; D unresolved. Germline-derived CDR1 and CDR2 are MNHNS and SASEGT. The V and J ends lost 4 bases and 3 bases respectively, with 7 bases between them. CDR3 size: 12 residues.

This rearrangement joins TRBV2 to TRBJ1-1; D gene unclear. The V end was cut by 3 bases, the J end by 7 bases, with 9 bases between. The CDR3 runs to 12 residues. Germline CDR1 reads SNHLY; CDR2 reads FYNNEI. The CDR3 loop is CASSDRGLEAFF. CDR3 coding DNA: TGTGCCAGCAGTGATCGCGGTCTTGAAGCTTTCTTT.

This clone was seen a handful of times. This sequence joins TRBV28 and TRBJ1-6; D possibly corresponds to TRBD1 (6 bases). The germline V and J ends were trimmed by 10 bases and 8 bases, with 18 bases remaining between them. This CDR3 has 14 residues. CDR1 and CDR2 (germline): MDHEN, SYDVKM. CDR3 coding DNA: TGTGCCACCTTCACCGAAGGGGGGTATTCACCCCTCCACTTT. Translating it yields CATFTEGGYSPLHF.

The chain is built from TRBV6-5 and TRBJ1-1; TRBD1 is a possible D gene (5 bases). V lost 7 bases to trimming and J lost 3 bases, with 18 bases between them. The CDR3 loop spans 15 amino acids. Germline values: CDR1 MNHEY, CDR2 SVGAGI. The CDR3 is CASTSPWGGDTEAFF. The CDR3 DNA reads as TGTGCCAGCACCTCCCCTTGGGGGGGGGACACTGAAGCTTTCTTT.

The chain employs TRBV29-1 and TRBJ2-7, with 12 bases matching TRBD2. The CDR3 has 15 amino acids. Trimming took 6 bases from V and 1 from J; bases not matched to a gene: 7. Germline V gene sequence: CDR1 SQVTM, CDR2 ANQGSEA. This CDR3 is CSVSGLAGISYEQYF. The CDR3 DNA reads as TGCAGCGTATCGGGACTAGCGGGCATTTCCTACGAGCAGTACTTC.

This clone was counted between two and nine times. V gene TRBV15 combines with J gene TRBJ1-6; D is uncertain. V gave up 1 base and J gave up 11 bases, with 15 bases separating them. CDR1 and CDR2 from the germline V gene are LNHNV and YYDKDF (reference sequence). This CDR3 spans 15 amino acids. The CDR3 is CATSRVRTPEAPLHF. In nucleotides, the CDR3 is TGTGCCACCAGCAGAGTTAGGACCCCAGAGGCACCCCTCCACTTT.

J is TRBJ2-7 and V is TRBV21-1; the DNA was not compared with TRBD1, the D call given in the table. TRBV21-1 is listed as a pseudogene. The CDR3 is 14 amino acids. CDR3 DNA: TGTGCCAGCAGCAAAGTAAGGGGGCCGTACGAGCAGTACTTC. Translating it yields CASSKVRGPYEQYF.

In the case of this clone: A read error may produce the germline difference seen at one junction end. The gene calls are TRBV9 and TRBJ2-2; 9 bases fit TRBD2. The CDR3 length is 15 residues. CDR1 is SGDLS and CDR2 is YYNGEE in the germline V gene. The CDR3 DNA follows: TGTGCCAGCAGCGAGGAGGGACTAGCAGCCGGGAAGCTGTTTTTT. Its protein is CASSEEGLAAGKLFF. Looking up the rest from reference TRBV9 and TRBJ2-2 gives the full variable domain: DSGVTQTPKHLITATGQRVTLRCSPRSGDLSVYWYQQSLDQGLQFLIQYYNGEERAKGNILERFSAQQFPDLHSELNLSSLELGDSALYFCASSEEGLAAGKLFFGEGSRLTVL.

Comments on this clone: This sample includes further DNA sequences coding for the same CDR3. The rearrangement joins TRBV4-3 to TRBJ1-1, with a tentative D call TRBD1 (5 bases). Per the germline V gene, CDR1 is LGHNA and CDR2 is YSLEER. This CDR3 is 15 amino acids long. V lost 1 base, J lost 0 bases, and 9 bases lay in between. In DNA, the CDR3 is TGCGCCAGCAGCCAAGGGGGCGGGATGAACACTGAAGCTTTCTTT. It is translated as CASSQGGGMNTEAFF.

The rearrangement uses TRBV14 and TRBJ2-1; TRBD1 aligns across 10 bases. The CDR3 runs to 15 residues. Trimming at V came to 0 bases and at J to 6 bases, leaving 2 bases not matched to a gene. Germline CDR1 SGHDN, CDR2 FVKESK. The CDR3 DNA sequence: TGTGCCAGCAGCCAAGAGTGGACAGGGGGCAATGAGCAGTTCTTC. As protein: CASSQEWTGGNEQFF.

The chain carries TRBV5-6 and TRBJ2-3; 11 positions match TRBD2. V gave up 2 bases and J gave up 1 base; unmatched junction bases: 6. CDR3 size: 17 residues. Germline-derived CDR1 and CDR2 are SGHDT and YYEEEE. CDR3 in amino acids: CASSFGLAGGRTDTQYF. CDR3 DNA: TGTGCCAGCAGCTTCGGGCTAGCGGGAGGCCGCACAGATACGCAGTATTTT.

This chain uses TRBV7-8 with TRBJ2-1, with a possible D match to TRBD2 (6 bases). Germline V gene lookup returns CDR1 SGHVS and CDR2 FQNEAQ. This CDR3 spans 17 amino acids. Trimming removed 5 bases at V and 4 bases at J, with 21 bases between. The CDR3 spells CASSGGLEGRTYNEQFF. The CDR3 nucleotides are TGTGCCAGCAGCGGCGGTCTGGAGGGCCGGACATACAATGAGCAGTTCTTC.

The chain recombines TRBV29-1 with TRBJ1-2; D might be TRBD1 (5 bases). Trimming shortened V by 4 bases and J by 2 bases, and 14 bases separated the two germline ends. This CDR3 contains 14 residues. Per germline, CDR1 SQVTM and CDR2 ANQGSEA. In DNA form, the CDR3 reads TGCAGCGTTGGTCAGGCGGGGGGGAACTATGGCTACACCTTC. It codes for CSVGQAGGNYGYTF.

The rearrangement uses TRBV5-1 and TRBJ2-2; 12 positions match TRBD2. The CDR3 covers 14 residues. The germline V gene encodes CDR1 SGHRS and CDR2 YFSETQ. After removal of 4 bases from V and 5 bases from J, the junction contained 0 bases not matched to a gene. The CDR3 DNA reads TGCGCCAGCAGCGGGACTAGCGGGACCGGGGAGCTGTTTTTT. Translated, it gives CASSGTSGTGELFF.